The 14 T cell receptor beta chains below all came from one sample that was sequenced in a study of blood T cells in healthy people across ages. Primers used in a second PCR of roughly 6 to 12 cycles were a sample-barcoded 5' primer and a J-beta primer mix. TCRdb re-derived calls from the 5' RACE reads in MiXCR, one entry per CDR3 protein. The table includes about 500,000 distinct CDR3 sequences, under 30% detected once. This sample also belongs to another study, concerning T cells of mothers and their children.

The specimen sequenced was blood. All receptors come from a boy aged 5-17 years in good health.

The sample holds a few counts of this clonotype. The V and J genes are TRBV4-3 and TRBJ2-3; TRBD2 might be the D (7 bases). The V end was cut by 0 bases, the J end by 3 bases, with 13 bases between. The CDR3 length is 16 residues. Germline V CDR1 and CDR2: LGHNA, YSLEER. The CDR3 bases are TGCGCCAGCAGCCAAGAATACGGGGGGCCGACAGATACGCAGTATTTT. Its translation is CASSQEYGGPTDTQYF.

The V and J genes are TRBV6-5 and TRBJ2-5; D is undetermined. Between the trimmed V and J ends, which lost 6 bases and 2 bases, there was a span of 7 bases. CDR1 and CDR2 from the germline V gene are MNHEY and SVGAGI. This CDR3 comprises 12 residues. CDR3 nucleotides: TGTGCCAGCAGGCCACCTCAAGAGACCCAGTACTTC. Its protein is CASRPPQETQYF.

This clonotype has more than one count but fewer than ten. The chain joins TRBV6-6 to TRBJ1-2, with 10 positions matching TRBD1. Per the germline V gene, CDR1 is MNHNY and CDR2 is SVGAGI (reference sequence). The CDR3 spans 13 residues. The junction had 8 bases not matched to a gene; V was cut back by 9 bases and J by 7 bases. The CDR3 bases are TGTGCCAGTGAGACAGGGGGCGTTAGTGGCTACACCTTC. Translation gives CASETGGVSGYTF.

V usage is TRBV7-2 and J usage is TRBJ1-4, with D possibly being TRBD1 (5 bases). CDR1 SGHTA and CDR2 FQGNSA come from the germline V gene. This CDR3 contains 14 residues. The germline V and J ends were trimmed by 4 bases and 8 bases, with 14 bases remaining between them. For the CDR3, the DNA is TGTGCCAGCAGCTCACAGGTTGGAGAGGAAAAACTGTTTTTT. Protein product: CASSSQVGEEKLFF.

The chain recombines TRBV4-1 with TRBJ1-4, with TRBD1 matching over 8 bases. There are 19 residues in the CDR3. CDR1 and CDR2 from the germline V gene are MGHRA and YSYEKL. The trim removed 4 bases at V and 7 bases at J, leaving 20 bases unmatched. CDR3: CASSPEGGSVTGGIEKLFF. The CDR3 DNA reads TGCGCCAGCAGCCCTGAAGGTGGTAGCGTTACAGGGGGTATTGAAAAACTGTTTTTT.

This rearrangement joins TRBV5-5 to TRBJ2-5; 8 nucleotides align to TRBD2. V gave up 7 bases and J gave up 5 bases; unmatched junction bases: 13. There are 15 residues in the CDR3. Looked up from germline, CDR1 is SGHKS and CDR2 is YYEKEE (reference sequence). This chain's CDR3 is CASRVRRSGAETQYF. CDR3 bases: TGTGCCAGCCGGGTCCGCCGTAGCGGGGCGGAGACCCAGTACTTC.

This clonotype was detected only a few times. The chain combines TRBV7-8 with TRBJ1-1; 9 nucleotides match TRBD1. Germline CDR1 is SGHVS and CDR2 is FQNEAQ. The CDR3 extends over 13 amino acids. Trimming at V came to 6 bases and at J to 9 bases, leaving 8 bases not matched to a gene. CDR3 residues: CASSLRGTGKAFF. CDR3 DNA: TGTGCCAGCAGTTTGAGGGGGACAGGGAAAGCTTTCTTT.

This clonotype has a handful of counts. This chain links TRBV20-1 with TRBJ1-1, with TRBD1 matching over 7 bases. The CDR3 runs to 13 residues. The V segment lost 4 bases and the J segment 0 bases; nucleotides outside the gene matches: 2. CDR1 DFQATT and CDR2 SNEGSKA come from the germline V gene (reference sequence). CDR3: CSAKGQMNTEAFF. CDR3 bases: TGCAGTGCTAAGGGACAGATGAACACTGAAGCTTTCTTT.

This chain uses TRBV20-1 with TRBJ2-1; 7 bases are shared with TRBD2. The ends lost 0 bases at V and 3 bases at J; junction bases unmatched: 8. This CDR3 has 16 amino acids. Germline V gene lookup returns CDR1 DFQATT and CDR2 SNEGSKA (reference sequence). The CDR3 region has the DNA TGCAGTGCTAGAGATTCGGGGGGTTTATTCTACAATGAGCAGTTCTTC. Translation gives CSARDSGGLFYNEQFF.

This clonotype was detected only a few times. The chain has TRBV6-6 and TRBJ2-5; tentative D call: TRBD2 (6 bases). The J call is uncertain, as TRBJ2-7 better fits the DNA end. The CDR3 consists of 14 residues. Germline-derived CDR1 and CDR2 are MNHNY and SVGAGI (reference sequence). CDR3 DNA: TGTGCCAGCAGCCCCGGGACTTTGAGCGACGAGCAGTACTTC. As protein: CASSPGTLSDEQYF.

This sequence joins TRBV20-1 and TRBJ1-5; D is undetermined. Trimming cost V 3 bases and J 1 base, with 7 bases left between them. The CDR3 has 13 residues. Germline V gene lookup returns CDR1 DFQATT and CDR2 SNEGSKA (reference sequence). CDR3 DNA sequence: TGCAGTGCTAGGAGGGTGAGCAATCAGCCCCAGCATTTT. Encoded protein: CSARRVSNQPQHF.

This clonotype was counted between two and nine times. The gene calls are TRBV28 and TRBJ2-1, with D perhaps TRBD2 (6 bases). Germline loops: CDR1 MDHEN, CDR2 SYDVKM. Trimming took 4 bases from V and 1 from J, leaving 11 bases between them. The CDR3 consists of 15 residues. The CDR3 protein is CASSSLLASYNEQFF. The CDR3, as DNA: TGTGCCAGCAGTTCCCTGCTAGCGTCCTACAATGAGCAGTTCTTC.

This clonotype showed up just a few times. This chain joins TRBV6-1 and TRBJ2-3; 9 bases align to TRBD1. Germline V gives CDR1 MNHNS, CDR2 SASEGT. The CDR3 consists of 15 residues. The J segment lost 3 bases and the V segment lost 3 bases, leaving 4 bases of the junction unmatched. This CDR3 is CASSELQGATDTQYF. For the CDR3, the DNA is TGTGCCAGCAGTGAGTTACAGGGGGCGACAGATACGCAGTATTTT.

The chain is built from TRBV28 and TRBJ1-6, with D unclear. The germline V and J ends were trimmed by 1 base and 10 bases, with 14 bases remaining between them. CDR1 and CDR2 (germline): MDHEN, SYDVKM. The CDR3 consists of 15 residues. The DNA for the CDR3 is TGTGCCAGCAGTTTATCGATCCGGGTCAGGTCACCCCTCCACTTT. Encoded protein: CASSLSIRVRSPLHF.